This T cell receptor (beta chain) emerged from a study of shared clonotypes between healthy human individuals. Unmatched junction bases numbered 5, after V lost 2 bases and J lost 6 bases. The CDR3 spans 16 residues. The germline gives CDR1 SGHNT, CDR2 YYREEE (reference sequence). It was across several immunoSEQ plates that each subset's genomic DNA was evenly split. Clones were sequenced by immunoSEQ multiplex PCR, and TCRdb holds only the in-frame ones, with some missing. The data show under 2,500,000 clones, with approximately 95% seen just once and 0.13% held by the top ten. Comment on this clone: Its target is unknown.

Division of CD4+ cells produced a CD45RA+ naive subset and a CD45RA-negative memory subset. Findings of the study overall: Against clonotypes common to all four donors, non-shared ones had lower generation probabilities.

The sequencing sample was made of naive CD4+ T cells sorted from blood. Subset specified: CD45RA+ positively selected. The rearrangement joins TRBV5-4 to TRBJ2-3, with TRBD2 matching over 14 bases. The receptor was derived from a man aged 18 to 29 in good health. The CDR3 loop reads CASSFPGTSGSDTQYF. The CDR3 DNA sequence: TGTGCCAGCAGCTTCCCCGGGACTAGCGGGAGTGATACGCAGTATTTT.